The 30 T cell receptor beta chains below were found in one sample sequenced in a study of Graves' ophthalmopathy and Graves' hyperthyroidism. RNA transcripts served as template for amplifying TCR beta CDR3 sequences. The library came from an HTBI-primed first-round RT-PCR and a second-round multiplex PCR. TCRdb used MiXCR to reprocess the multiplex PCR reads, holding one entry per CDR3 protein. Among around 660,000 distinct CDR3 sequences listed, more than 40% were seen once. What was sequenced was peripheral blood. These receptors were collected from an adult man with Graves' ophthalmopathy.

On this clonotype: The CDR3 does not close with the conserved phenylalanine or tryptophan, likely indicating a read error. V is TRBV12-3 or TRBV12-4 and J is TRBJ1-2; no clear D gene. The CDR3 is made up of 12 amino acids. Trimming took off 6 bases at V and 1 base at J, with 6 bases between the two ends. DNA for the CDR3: TGTGCCAGCAGCCTTAATAACTATGGCTACACCTTA. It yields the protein CASSLNNYGYTL.

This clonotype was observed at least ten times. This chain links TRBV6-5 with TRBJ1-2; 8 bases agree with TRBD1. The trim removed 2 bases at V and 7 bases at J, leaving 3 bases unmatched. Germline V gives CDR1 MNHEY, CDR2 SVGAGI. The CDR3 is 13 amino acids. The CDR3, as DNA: TGTGCCAGCAGTTACCAGGGGGCGGGTGGCTACACCTTC. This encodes CASSYQGAGGYTF.

CDR3 sequence (DNA): TGCAGCGTTGTGGACGGTGAAAAACTGTTTTTT. Encoded protein: CSVVDGEKLFF. The genes are TRBV29-1 and TRBJ1-4; D is ambiguous. The CDR3 covers 11 residues. Trimming pared 4 bases from V and 7 bases from J, leaving 7 bases between. Germline loops: CDR1 SQVTM, CDR2 ANQGSEA. Complete variable domain (other parts from reference TRBV29-1 and TRBJ1-4): SAVISQKPSRDICQRGTSLTIQCQVDSQVTMMFWYRQQPGQSLTLIATANQGSEATYESGFVIDKFPISRPNLTFSTLTVSNMSPEDSSIYLCSVVDGEKLFFGSGTQLSVL.

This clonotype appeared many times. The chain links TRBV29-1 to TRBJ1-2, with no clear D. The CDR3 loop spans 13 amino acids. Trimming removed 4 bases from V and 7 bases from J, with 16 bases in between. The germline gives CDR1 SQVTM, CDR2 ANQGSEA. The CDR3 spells CSVGAPESGGYTF. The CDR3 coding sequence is TGCAGCGTTGGAGCCCCCGAAAGTGGTGGCTACACCTTC.

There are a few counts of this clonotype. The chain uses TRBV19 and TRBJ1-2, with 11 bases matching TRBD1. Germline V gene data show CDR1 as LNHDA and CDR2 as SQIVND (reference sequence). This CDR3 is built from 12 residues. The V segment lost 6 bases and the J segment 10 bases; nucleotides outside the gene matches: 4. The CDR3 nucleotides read TGTGCCAGTAGCCGGACAGGGGGCAACTACACCTTC. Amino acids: CASSRTGGNYTF.

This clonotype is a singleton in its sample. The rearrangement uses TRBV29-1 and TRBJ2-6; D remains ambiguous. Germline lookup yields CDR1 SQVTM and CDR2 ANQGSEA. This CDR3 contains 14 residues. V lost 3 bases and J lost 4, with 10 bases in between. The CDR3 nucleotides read TGCAGCGTTGAGGGTTTTTCCGGGGCCAACGTCCTGACTTTC. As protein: CSVEGFSGANVLTF.

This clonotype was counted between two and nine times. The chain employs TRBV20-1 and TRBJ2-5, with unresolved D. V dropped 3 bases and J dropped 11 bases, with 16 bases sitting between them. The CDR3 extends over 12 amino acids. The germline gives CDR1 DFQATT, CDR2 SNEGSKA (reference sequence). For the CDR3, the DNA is TGCAGTGCTAGTGTCTCCATGGGTACGCAGTACTTC. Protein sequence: CSASVSMGTQYF.

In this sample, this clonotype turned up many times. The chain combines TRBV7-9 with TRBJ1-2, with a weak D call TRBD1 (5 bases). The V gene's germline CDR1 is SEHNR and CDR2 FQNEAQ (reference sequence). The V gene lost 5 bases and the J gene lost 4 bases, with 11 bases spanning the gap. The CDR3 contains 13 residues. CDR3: CASSRNGAYGYTF. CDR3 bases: TGTGCCAGCAGCCGTAATGGGGCCTATGGCTACACCTTC. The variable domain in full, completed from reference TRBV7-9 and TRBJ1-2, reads DTGVSQNPRHKITKRGQNVTFRCDPISEHNRLYWYRQTLGQGPEFLTYFQNEAQLEKSRLLSDRFSAERPKGSFSTLEIQRTEQGDSAMYLCASSRNGAYGYTFGSGTRLTVV.

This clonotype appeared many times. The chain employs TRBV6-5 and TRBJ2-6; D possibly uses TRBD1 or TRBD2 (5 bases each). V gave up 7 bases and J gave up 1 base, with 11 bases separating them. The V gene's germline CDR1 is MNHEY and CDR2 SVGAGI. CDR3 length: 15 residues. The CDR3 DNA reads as TGTGCCAGCACCAATGGGGGATCTGGGGCCAACGTCCTGACTTTC. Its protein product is CASTNGGSGANVLTF.

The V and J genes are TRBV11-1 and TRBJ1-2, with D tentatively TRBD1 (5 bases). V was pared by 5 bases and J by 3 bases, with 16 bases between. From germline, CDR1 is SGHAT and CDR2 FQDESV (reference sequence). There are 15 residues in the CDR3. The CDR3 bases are TGTGCCAGCAGCCGGCAAGGGGTGACCGACTATGGCTACACCTTC. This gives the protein CASSRQGVTDYGYTF.

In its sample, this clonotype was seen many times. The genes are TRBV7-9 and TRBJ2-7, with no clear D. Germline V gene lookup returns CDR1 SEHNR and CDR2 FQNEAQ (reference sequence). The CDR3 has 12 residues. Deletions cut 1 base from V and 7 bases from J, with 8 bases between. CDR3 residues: CASSLGWWEQYF. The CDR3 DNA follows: TGTGCCAGCAGCTTAGGATGGTGGGAGCAGTACTTC.

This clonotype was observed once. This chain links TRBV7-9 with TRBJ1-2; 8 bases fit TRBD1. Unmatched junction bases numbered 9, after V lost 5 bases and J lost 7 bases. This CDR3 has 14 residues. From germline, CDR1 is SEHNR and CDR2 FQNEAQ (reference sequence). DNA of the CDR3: TGTGCCAGCAGCCTAAGGACAGGGATGAGTGGCTACACCTTC. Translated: CASSLRTGMSGYTF.

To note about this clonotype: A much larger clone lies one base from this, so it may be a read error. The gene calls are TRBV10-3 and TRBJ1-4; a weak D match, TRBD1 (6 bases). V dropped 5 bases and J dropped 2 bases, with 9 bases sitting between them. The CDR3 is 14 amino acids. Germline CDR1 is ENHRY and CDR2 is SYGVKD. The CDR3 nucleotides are TGTGCCATCAGTTACAGGGATACTAATGAAAAACTGTTTTTT. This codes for CAISYRDTNEKLFF.

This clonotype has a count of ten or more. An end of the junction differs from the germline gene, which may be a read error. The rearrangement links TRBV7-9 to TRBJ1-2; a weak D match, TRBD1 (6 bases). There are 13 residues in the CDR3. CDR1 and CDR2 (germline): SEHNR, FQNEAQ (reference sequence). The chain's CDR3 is CASSLASGDGYTF. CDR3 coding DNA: TGTGCCAGCAGTTTAGCGTCAGGGGATGGCTACACCTTC.

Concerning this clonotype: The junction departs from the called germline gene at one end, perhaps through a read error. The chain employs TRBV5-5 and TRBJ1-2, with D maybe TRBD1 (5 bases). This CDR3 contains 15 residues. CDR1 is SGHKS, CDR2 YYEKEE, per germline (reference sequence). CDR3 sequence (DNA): TGCGCCAGCAGCTTGGAAGGGAGCGGGGCCTATGGCTACACCTTC. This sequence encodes CASSLEGSGAYGYTF.

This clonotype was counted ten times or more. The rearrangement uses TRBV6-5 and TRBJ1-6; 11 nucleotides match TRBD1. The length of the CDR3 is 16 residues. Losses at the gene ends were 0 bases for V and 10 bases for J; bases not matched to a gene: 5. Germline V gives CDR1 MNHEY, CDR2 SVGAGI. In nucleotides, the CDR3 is TGTGCCAGCAGTTACTCAAGGACAGGGGGCGGCTCACCCCTCCACTTT. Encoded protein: CASSYSRTGGGSPLHF.

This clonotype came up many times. CDR3 region: CASSLAGVQAGTQYF. The CDR3 DNA follows: TGTGCCAGCAGCTTAGCGGGGGTACAGGCAGGGACCCAGTACTTC. The rearrangement uses TRBV7-6 and TRBJ2-5, with D perhaps given as TRBD1 or TRBD2 (5 bases each). This CDR3 contains 15 residues. V was trimmed by 0 bases and J by 7 bases, leaving 15 bases between them. In germline, CDR1 is SGHVS, CDR2 FNYEAQ.

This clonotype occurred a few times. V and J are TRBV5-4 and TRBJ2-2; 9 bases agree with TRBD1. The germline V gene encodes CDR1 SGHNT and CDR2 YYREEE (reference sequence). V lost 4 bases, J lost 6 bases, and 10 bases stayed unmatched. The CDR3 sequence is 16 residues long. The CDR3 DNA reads TGTGCCAGCAGCCAAGGGGGACAGGGATTACCCGGGGAGCTGTTTTTT. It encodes CASSQGGQGLPGELFF.

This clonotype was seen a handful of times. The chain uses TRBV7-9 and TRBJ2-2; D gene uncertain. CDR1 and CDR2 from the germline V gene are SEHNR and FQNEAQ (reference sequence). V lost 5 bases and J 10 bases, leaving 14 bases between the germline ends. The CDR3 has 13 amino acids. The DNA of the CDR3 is TGTGCCAGCAGCCAAGGTTCTCAGGTGGAGCTGTTTTTT. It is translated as CASSQGSQVELFF.

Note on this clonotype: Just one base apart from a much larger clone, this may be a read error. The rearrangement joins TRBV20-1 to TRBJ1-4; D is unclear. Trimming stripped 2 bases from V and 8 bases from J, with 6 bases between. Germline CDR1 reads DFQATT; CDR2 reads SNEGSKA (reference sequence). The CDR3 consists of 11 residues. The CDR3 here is CSARTSEKLFF. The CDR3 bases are TGCAGTGCTAGAACAAGCGAAAAACTGTTTTTT.

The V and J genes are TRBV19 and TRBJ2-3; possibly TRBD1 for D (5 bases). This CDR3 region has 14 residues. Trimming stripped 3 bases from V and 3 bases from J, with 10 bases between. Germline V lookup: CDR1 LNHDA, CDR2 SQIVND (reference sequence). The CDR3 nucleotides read TGTGCCAGTAGTATCCGCAGGGTGACAGATACGCAGTATTTT. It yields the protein CASSIRRVTDTQYF.

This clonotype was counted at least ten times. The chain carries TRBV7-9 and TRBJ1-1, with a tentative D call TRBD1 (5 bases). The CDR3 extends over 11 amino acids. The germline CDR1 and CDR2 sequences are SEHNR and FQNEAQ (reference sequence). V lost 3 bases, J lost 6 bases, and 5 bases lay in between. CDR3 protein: CASSLTAEAFF. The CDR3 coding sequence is TGTGCCAGCAGCTTGACAGCTGAAGCTTTCTTT.

The DNA of the CDR3 is TGTGCCAGCAGCTTGGACAGGGATTGGGGCTTCGTCGAGGAGCTGTTTTTT. This translates into CASSLDRDWGFVEELFF. V and J are TRBV7-8 and TRBJ2-2; 8 bases align to TRBD1. The J segment lost 10 bases and the V segment lost 3 bases, leaving 16 bases of the junction unmatched. The length of the CDR3 is 17 residues. Germline CDR1 is SGHVS and CDR2 is FQNEAQ. Filled out from reference TRBV7-8 and TRBJ2-2, the complete variable domain reads GAGVSQSPRYKVAKRGQDVALRCDPISGHVSLFWYQQALGQGPEFLTYFQNEAQLDKSGLPSDRFFAERPEGSVSTLKIQRTQQEDSAVYLCASSLDRDWGFVEELFFGEGSRLTVL.

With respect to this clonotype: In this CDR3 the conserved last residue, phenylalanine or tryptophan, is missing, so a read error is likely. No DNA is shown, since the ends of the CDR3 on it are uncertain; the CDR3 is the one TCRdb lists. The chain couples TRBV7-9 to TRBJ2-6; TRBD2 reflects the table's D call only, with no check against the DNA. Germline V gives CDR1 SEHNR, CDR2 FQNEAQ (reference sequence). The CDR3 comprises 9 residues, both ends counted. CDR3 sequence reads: CASSLAETS.

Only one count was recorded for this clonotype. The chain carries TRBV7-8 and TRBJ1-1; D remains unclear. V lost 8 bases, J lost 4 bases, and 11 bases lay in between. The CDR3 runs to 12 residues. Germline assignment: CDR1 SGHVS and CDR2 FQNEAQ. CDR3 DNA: TGTGCCAGCTCACCCCGGACCACTGAAGCTTTCTTT. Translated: CASSPRTTEAFF.

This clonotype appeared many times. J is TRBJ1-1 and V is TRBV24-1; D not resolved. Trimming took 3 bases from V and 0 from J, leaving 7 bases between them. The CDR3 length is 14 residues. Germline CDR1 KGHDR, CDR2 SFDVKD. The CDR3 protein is CATSDGDVNTEAFF. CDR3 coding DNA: TGTGCCACCAGTGATGGAGACGTGAACACTGAAGCTTTCTTT.

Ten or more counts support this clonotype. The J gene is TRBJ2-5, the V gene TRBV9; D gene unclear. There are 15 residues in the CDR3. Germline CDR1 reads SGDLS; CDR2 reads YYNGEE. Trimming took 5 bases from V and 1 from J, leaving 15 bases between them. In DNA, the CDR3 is TGTGCCAGCAGTTACGACTCGGGTCCCCAAGAGACCCAGTACTTC. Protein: CASSYDSGPQETQYF. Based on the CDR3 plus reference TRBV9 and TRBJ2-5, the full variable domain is DSGVTQTPKHLITATGQRVTLRCSPRSGDLSVYWYQQSLDQGLQFLIQYYNGEERAKGNILERFSAQQFPDLHSELNLSSLELGDSALYFCASSYDSGPQETQYFGPGTRLLVL.

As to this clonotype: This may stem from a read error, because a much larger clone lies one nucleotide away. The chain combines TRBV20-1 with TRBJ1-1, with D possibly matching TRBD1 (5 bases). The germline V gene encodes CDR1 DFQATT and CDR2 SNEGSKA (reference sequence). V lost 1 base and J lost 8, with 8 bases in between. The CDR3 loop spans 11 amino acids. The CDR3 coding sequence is TGCAGTGCTAGAGGGGGCAGGGAAGCTTTCTTT. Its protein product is CSARGGREAFF.

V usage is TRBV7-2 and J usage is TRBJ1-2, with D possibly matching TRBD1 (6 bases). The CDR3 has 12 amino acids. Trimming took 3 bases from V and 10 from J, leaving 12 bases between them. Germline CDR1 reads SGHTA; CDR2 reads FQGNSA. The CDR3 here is CASSFGGGHYTF. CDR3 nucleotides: TGTGCCAGCAGCTTTGGAGGGGGGCACTACACCTTC.

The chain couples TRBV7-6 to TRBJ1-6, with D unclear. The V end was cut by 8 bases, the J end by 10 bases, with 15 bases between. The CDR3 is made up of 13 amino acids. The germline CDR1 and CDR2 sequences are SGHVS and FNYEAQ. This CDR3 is CASLQGSESPLHF. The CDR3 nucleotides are TGTGCCAGCTTACAAGGGTCGGAATCACCCCTCCACTTT.